This TCR beta chain was recorded in a study of identical twins. Germline trimming cut 3 bases from V and 2 bases from J; bases unmatched to any gene: 5. Germline assignment: CDR1 DFQATT and CDR2 SNEGSKA (reference sequence). This CDR3 has 14 residues. This clonotype was seen a few times. Its matching antigen is unknown. TCRdb re-analysed the 5' RACE reads in MiXCR, keeping a single row per CDR3 protein. The data hold over 500,000 distinct CDR3 sequences, with around 20% observed a single time. Study findings and constraints: It was cross-sectional statistical analysis, not following the same donors, that the conclusions relied on. Alpha sequences that were out-of-frame and twin-shared showed an excess of low generation probability. Zero-insertion analyses could be partly confounded by invariant MAIT and iNKT cells.

Another study also made use of these data, one on T cells expressing NK-cell markers. That publication notes: Dominant NKG2C+ clonotypes accounted for roughly 1.0-8% of CD8+ T cells in more than 5 donors.

The V gene is TRBV20-1, the J gene TRBJ2-3; TRBD2 aligns across 7 bases. The sequence was collected from a woman aged 18-30 years in good health. Sequencing was done on a sample of CD4+ T cells sorted from blood. CDR3 DNA sequence: TGCAGTGCTAGCAGGGACTACTACACAGATACGCAGTATTTT. It translates to CSASRDYYTDTQYF.